Only a few counts were recorded for the clone carrying this T cell receptor beta chain. These data come from a study of CD8 T cells in Susac syndrome. Random hexamers were used to reverse transcribe the RNA input (about 0.5 to 1 ug). Amplification of TCR beta CDR3 used immunoSEQ multiplex PCR across 54 Vbeta and 13 Jbeta. TCRdb reanalysed the immunoSEQ multiplex PCR reads using MiXCR and keeps one entry per CDR3 protein. The sample has 200,000 to 250,000 distinct CDR3 sequences; roughly 90% are singletons. Per germline, CDR1 LGHDT and CDR2 YNNKEL (reference sequence). This CDR3 comprises 16 residues. Trimming removed 1 base at V and 7 bases at J, with 19 bases between.

Sequenced: CD8+ T cells from PBMCs. The chain has TRBV3-1 and TRBJ1-2; a possible D gene is TRBD1 (6 bases). The receptor's source is a human donor with multiple sclerosis. CDR3 sequence reads: CASSQGGAGHISGYTF. The DNA of the CDR3 is TGTGCCAGCAGCCAAGGGGGGGCGGGCCACATCTCTGGCTACACCTTC.